This T cell receptor (beta chain) was documented in a study of CD8+ T cells in alopecia areata. Sequencing used cDNA as its template, made by extracting RNA and reverse transcribing it. Libraries were prepared by immunoSEQ multiplex PCR; TCRdb keeps only in-frame clonotypes and omits some of them. The sample consists of 110,000 or so clones, around 61% of them appearing once. Study-level points and caveats: Between patients, shared TCR sequences were less clear than in mice. This was possibly due in part to HLA diversity in the patient population. Especially in alopecia totalis/universalis, lesional scalp showed greater clonality than normal scalp did.

PBMC-derived CD4+ and CD8+ T cells were sorted. This clone was detected only a few times. Its antigen remains unidentified. The source material was CD4+ T cells sorted from blood. The sequence was collected from a human donor in good health.

The CDR3 sequence is CASSRLTSGIVGEQFF. As DNA, the CDR3 is TGTGCCAGCAGCCGCCTGACTAGCGGGATTGTTGGTGAGCAGTTCTTC. The genes are TRBV14 and TRBJ2-1, with 11 positions matching TRBD2. This CDR3 contains 16 residues. Germline assignment: CDR1 SGHDN and CDR2 FVKESK. The V gene end was trimmed by 4 bases and the J gene end by 9 bases; junction bases not matched to a gene: 11.